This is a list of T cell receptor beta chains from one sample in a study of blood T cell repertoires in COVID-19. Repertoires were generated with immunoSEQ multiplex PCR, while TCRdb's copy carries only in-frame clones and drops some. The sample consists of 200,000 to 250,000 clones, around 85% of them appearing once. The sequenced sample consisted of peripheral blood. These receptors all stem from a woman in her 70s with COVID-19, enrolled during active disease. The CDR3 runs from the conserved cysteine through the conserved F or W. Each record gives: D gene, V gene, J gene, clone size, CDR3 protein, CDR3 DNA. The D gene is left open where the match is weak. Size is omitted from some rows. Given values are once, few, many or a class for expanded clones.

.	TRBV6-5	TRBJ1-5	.	CASSYGAYSNQPQHF	TGTGCCAGCAGTTACGGGGCGTATAGCAATCAGCCCCAGCATTTT
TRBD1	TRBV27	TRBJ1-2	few	CASSFAGTGGNYGYTF	TGTGCCAGCAGTTTTGCCGGGACAGGGGGGAACTATGGCTACACCTTC
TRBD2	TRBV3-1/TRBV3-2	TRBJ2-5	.	CASSQGSGGVRETQYF	TGTGCCAGCAGCCAAGGAAGCGGGGGGGTTCGAGAGACCCAGTACTTC
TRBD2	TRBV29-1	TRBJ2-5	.	CSAAPSGRGETQYF	TGCAGCGCAGCACCTAGCGGGAGAGGAGAGACCCAGTACTTC
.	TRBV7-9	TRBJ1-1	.	CASSFRDSGTEAFF	TGTGCCAGCAGCTTCAGGGATTCGGGCACTGAAGCTTTCTTT
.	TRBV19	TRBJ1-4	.	CASSITATNEKLFF	TGTGCCAGTAGTATAACTGCAACTAATGAAAAACTGTTTTTT
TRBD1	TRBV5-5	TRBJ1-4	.	CASSQDRENEKLFF	TGTGCCAGCAGCCAAGACAGGGAAAATGAAAAACTGTTTTTT
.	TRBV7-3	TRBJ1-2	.	CASSPFPGQFYGYTF	TGTGCCAGCAGCCCCTTCCCTGGACAGTTCTATGGCTACACCTTC
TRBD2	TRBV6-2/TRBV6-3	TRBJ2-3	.	CASSWTSDTQYF	TGTGCCAGCAGTTGGACTAGCGACACGCAGTATTTT
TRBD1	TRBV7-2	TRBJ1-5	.	CASSPTGGGNQPQHF	TGTGCCAGCAGCCCCACAGGGGGGGGCAATCAGCCCCAGCATTTT
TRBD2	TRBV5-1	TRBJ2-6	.	CASSLDGGSGANVLTF	TGCGCCAGCAGCTTAGACGGGGGGTCCGGGGCCAACGTCCTGACTTTC
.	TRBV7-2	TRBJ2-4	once	CASSTLLAAKVKNIQYF	TGTGCCAGCAGCACCCTACTGGCGGCGAAGGTCAAAAACATTCAGTACTTC
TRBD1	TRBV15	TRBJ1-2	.	CATSDGQANYGYTF	TGTGCCACCAGCGACGGACAGGCGAACTATGGCTACACCTTC
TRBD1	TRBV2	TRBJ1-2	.	CASRDRDLYYYGYTF	TGTGCCAGCAGGGACAGGGACTTATACTACTATGGCTACACCTTC
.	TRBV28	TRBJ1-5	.	CASSKSQVDSNQPQHF	TGTGCCAGCAGTAAATCTCAGGTAGATAGCAATCAGCCCCAGCATTTT
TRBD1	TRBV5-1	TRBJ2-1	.	CASSLRQGADNEQFF	TGCGCCAGCAGTCTCCGACAGGGGGCGGACAATGAGCAGTTCTTC
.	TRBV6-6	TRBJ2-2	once	CASSSTETGELFF	TGTGCCAGCAGTTCTACGGAGACCGGGGAGCTGTTTTTT
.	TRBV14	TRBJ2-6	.	CASSQVIGFGANVLTF	TGTGCCAGCAGCCAAGTAATCGGGTTTGGGGCCAACGTCCTGACTTTC
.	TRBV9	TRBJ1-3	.	CASSVDYRAYGNTIYF	TGTGCCAGCAGCGTAGATTACAGGGCTTATGGAAACACCATATATTTT
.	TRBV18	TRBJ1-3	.	CASSSDRSLGNTIYF	TGTGCCAGCTCATCCGACAGGTCCCTTGGAAACACCATATATTTT
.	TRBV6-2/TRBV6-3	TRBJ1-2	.	CASSRQETNYGYTF	TGTGCCAGCAGTCGACAGGAAACTAACTATGGCTACACCTTC
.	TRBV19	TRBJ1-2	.	CASSISGYGYGYTF	TGTGCCAGTAGTATTTCGGGTTATGGGTATGGCTACACCTTC
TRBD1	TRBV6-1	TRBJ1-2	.	CASSEGTGLPDGYTF	TGTGCCAGCAGTGAAGGGACAGGGCTTCCGGACGGCTACACCTTC
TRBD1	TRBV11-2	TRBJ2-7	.	CASSLGRGQTGQYF	TGTGCCAGCAGCTTAGGCAGGGGGCAAACGGGGCAGTACTTC
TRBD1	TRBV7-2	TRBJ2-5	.	CASSPQGAQRETQYF	TGTGCCAGCAGTCCACAGGGGGCGCAGAGAGAGACCCAGTACTTC
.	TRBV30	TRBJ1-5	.	CAWSVSLTQGSNQPQHF	TGTGCCTGGAGTGTATCCCTCACTCAGGGAAGCAATCAGCCCCAGCATTTT
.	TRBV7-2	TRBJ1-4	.	CASSALMGANNEKLFF	TGTGCCAGCAGCGCCCTGATGGGGGCCAATAATGAAAAACTGTTTTTT
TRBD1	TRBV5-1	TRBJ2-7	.	CASSFNRGREQYF	TGCGCCAGCAGCTTCAACAGGGGACGGGAGCAGTACTTC
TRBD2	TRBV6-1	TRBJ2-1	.	CASSEASGFVGDEQFF	TGTGCCAGCAGTGAGGCTAGCGGGTTTGTTGGTGATGAGCAGTTCTTC
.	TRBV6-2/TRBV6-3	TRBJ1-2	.	CASSQSASGGYTF	TGTGCCAGCAGCCAAAGCGCATCGGGTGGCTACACCTTC
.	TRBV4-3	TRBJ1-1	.	CASSQGGGMNTEAFF	TGCGCCAGCAGCCAAGGGGGGGGTATGAACACTGAAGCTTTCTTT
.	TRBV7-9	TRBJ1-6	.	CASSLASNSPLHF	TGTGCCAGCAGCTTGGCTAGTAATTCACCCCTCCACTTT
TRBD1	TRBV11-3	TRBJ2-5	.	CASGRRGLRETQYF	TGTGCCAGCGGTCGCAGGGGGCTACGGGAGACCCAGTACTTC
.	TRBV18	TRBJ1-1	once	CASSPPGRGAAFF	TGTGCCAGCTCACCACCCGGGCGGGGGGCAGCTTTCTTT
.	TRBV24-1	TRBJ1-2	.	CATSDRDNGYTF	TGTGCCACCAGTGACCGGGATAATGGCTACACCTTC
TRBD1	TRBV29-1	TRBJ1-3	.	CSVEHRGEGSGNTIYF	TGCAGCGTTGAACACAGGGGTGAGGGCTCTGGAAACACCATATATTTT
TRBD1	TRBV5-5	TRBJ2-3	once	CASSLPTGGLTDTQYF	TGTGCCAGCAGCTTGCCCACAGGGGGCCTCACAGATACGCAGTATTTT
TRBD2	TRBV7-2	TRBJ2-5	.	CASSLEPAGGPGYQETQYF	TGTGCCAGCAGCTTAGAACCAGCGGGAGGGCCGGGATACCAAGAGACCCAGTACTTC
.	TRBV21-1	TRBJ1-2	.	CASVWDWVYGYTF	TGTGCCAGCGTCTGGGACTGGGTCTATGGCTACACCTTC
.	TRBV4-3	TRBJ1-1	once	CASSQDIRGQVVAFF	TGCGCCAGCAGCCAAGATATTCGGGGACAAGTGGTGGCTTTCTTT
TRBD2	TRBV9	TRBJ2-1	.	CASSVNSGTSGGYNEQFF	TGTGCCAGCAGCGTCAACTCAGGGACTAGCGGGGGTTACAATGAGCAGTTCTTC